One sample yielded the 18 T cell receptor beta chains listed below, sequenced in a study of blood T cells in healthy people across ages. Combining a sample-barcoded 5' primer with a J-beta primer mix, a second PCR ran for about 6 to 12 cycles. TCRdb redid the calling of the 5' RACE reads with MiXCR, one entry per CDR3 protein. The data hold approximately 2,000,000 distinct CDR3 sequences, with 35% to 50% observed a single time. What was sequenced was blood. These receptors were obtained from a human donor in good health.

This clonotype was counted between two and nine times. V usage is TRBV6-5 and J usage is TRBJ2-5, with D maybe TRBD2 (5 bases). Looked up from germline, CDR1 is MNHEY and CDR2 is SVGAGI. Trimming cost V 2 bases and J 5 bases, with 9 bases left between them. The length of the CDR3 is 13 residues. DNA for the CDR3: TGTGCCAGCAGTTACCCGGGATTGGAGACCCAGTACTTC. It codes for CASSYPGLETQYF.

The V and J genes are TRBV29-1 and TRBJ2-7; maybe TRBD2 (5 bases). V lost 4 bases, J lost 5 bases, and 15 bases lay in between. This CDR3 is built from 13 residues. CDR1 is SQVTM, CDR2 ANQGSEA, per germline. The CDR3 region is CSVVDPKGDEQYF. CDR3 DNA sequence: TGCAGCGTTGTGGACCCTAAGGGAGACGAGCAGTACTTC.

This clonotype was picked up many times. The chain is built from TRBV29-1 and TRBJ2-1, with unresolved D. CDR1 and CDR2 (germline): SQVTM, ANQGSEA. Trimming removed 5 bases at V and 9 bases at J, with 14 bases between. The CDR3 has 12 amino acids. CDR3 DNA: TGCAGCGTTCCCTTTAGGAGTGTTGAGCAGTTCTTC. This encodes CSVPFRSVEQFF.

The J gene is TRBJ2-3, the V gene TRBV18; maybe TRBD1 (5 bases). The germline V and J ends were trimmed by 3 bases and 5 bases, with 6 bases remaining between them. Germline values: CDR1 KGHSH, CDR2 LQKENI. The length of the CDR3 is 12 residues. The CDR3: CASSPDIDTQYF. Written as DNA, the CDR3 is TGTGCCAGCTCACCGGACATAGATACGCAGTATTTT. Using reference TRBV18 and TRBJ2-3 for the parts outside the CDR3, the full variable domain is NAGVMQNPRHLVRRRGQEARLRCSPMKGHSHVYWYRQLPEEGLKFMVYLQKENIIDESGMPKERFSAEFPKEGPSILRIQQVVRGDSAAYFCASSPDIDTQYFGPGTRLTVL.

This clonotype was seen at least ten times. The DNA of the CDR3 is TGTGCCAGTAGGGACACCTTTTACGAGCAGTACTTC. This codes for CASRDTFYEQYF. The gene calls are TRBV28 and TRBJ2-7; weak D call: TRBD1 (6 bases). Germline-derived CDR1 and CDR2 are MDHEN and SYDVKM. The CDR3 covers 12 residues. V was cut by 9 bases and J by 4 bases, with 13 bases left in between.

There are a few counts of this clonotype. This chain joins TRBV7-2 and TRBJ1-2; the D is unclear. V shed 7 bases and J shed 4 bases, with 19 bases lying between them. The CDR3 is 15 amino acids. CDR1 SGHTA and CDR2 FQGNSA come from the germline V gene. The CDR3 sequence: CASTTVVASSYGYTF. The DNA for the CDR3 is TGTGCCAGCACCACAGTCGTGGCATCAAGCTATGGCTACACCTTC.

The chain joins TRBV6-4 to TRBJ2-1; 7 bases agree with TRBD2. The germline gives CDR1 MRHNA, CDR2 SNTAGT. The CDR3 spans 16 residues. The ends lost 2 bases at V and 3 bases at J; junction bases unmatched: 7. The CDR3 region has the DNA TGTGCCAGCAGTGACACCAGGCGGGGGTACTACAATGAGCAGTTCTTC. Protein: CASSDTRRGYYNEQFF.

The chain combines TRBV18 with TRBJ2-7; 7 positions agree with TRBD1. The CDR3 covers 14 residues. J gave up 6 bases and V 3 bases, and 8 bases lay outside the gene matches. Germline V gene sequence: CDR1 KGHSH, CDR2 LQKENI. Here the CDR3 reads CASSPTGIVGEQYF. The CDR3 DNA sequence: TGTGCCAGCTCACCGACAGGGATAGTAGGCGAGCAGTACTTC.

The rearrangement links TRBV27 to TRBJ1-4, with D possibly matching TRBD1 (5 bases). The germline gives CDR1 MNHEY, CDR2 SMNVEV (reference sequence). V gave up 3 bases and J gave up 7 bases, with 12 bases separating them. The CDR3 extends over 14 amino acids. CDR3 DNA sequence: TGTGCCAGCAGTTTCTTCCAGGGTCGTGAAAAACTGTTTTTT. This encodes CASSFFQGREKLFF.

The chain recombines TRBV27 with TRBJ2-7; a weak D match, TRBD2 (5 bases). The CDR3 totals 15 residues. Germline-derived CDR1 and CDR2 are MNHEY and SMNVEV (reference sequence). V shed 5 bases and J shed 0 bases, with 14 bases lying between them. CDR3 amino acids: CASSPGGHRSYEQYF. CDR3 DNA: TGTGCCAGCAGTCCCGGCGGGCACCGCTCCTACGAGCAGTACTTC.

The V and J genes are TRBV5-1 and TRBJ1-4; D unclear. This CDR3 is 14 amino acids long. The V end was cut by 4 bases, the J end by 8 bases, with 15 bases between. CDR1 SGHRS and CDR2 YFSETQ come from the germline V gene. DNA of the CDR3: TGCGCCAGCAGCCCGGGAAAGGGAACGGAAAAACTGTTTTTT. It translates to CASSPGKGTEKLFF.

J is TRBJ1-1 and V is TRBV6-2 or TRBV6-3; perhaps TRBD1 as D (5 bases). The V gene lost 1 base and the J gene lost 1 base, with 16 bases spanning the gap. Germline-derived CDR1 and CDR2 are MNHEY and SVGEGT. The CDR3 extends over 17 amino acids. The CDR3 here is CASSYYLGGTPNTEAFF. CDR3 in DNA: TGTGCCAGCAGTTACTACTTAGGCGGGACTCCGAACACTGAAGCTTTCTTT.

Concerning this clonotype itself: It is likely a read error, because the conserved phenylalanine at the end of the CDR3 is missing. This chain uses TRBV2 with TRBJ2-7, with a weak D call TRBD1 (6 bases). This CDR3 has 16 amino acids. V dropped 2 bases and J dropped 7 bases, with 21 bases sitting between them. Germline assignment: CDR1 SNHLY and CDR2 FYNNEI. CDR3 loop: CASSEFSRGTLREQYS. The DNA of the CDR3 is TGTGCCAGCAGTGAATTTAGCAGGGGAACACTTCGGGAGCAGTACTCC.

There are a few counts of this clonotype. The gene calls are TRBV7-9 and TRBJ2-3, with 7 nucleotides matching TRBD2. This CDR3 is 15 amino acids long. Per the germline V gene, CDR1 is SEHNR and CDR2 is FQNEAQ (reference sequence). V trimming: 4 bases; J trimming: 5 bases; junction bases outside the gene matches: 9. CDR3 protein: CASSSGLEVGDTQYF. Written as DNA, the CDR3 is TGTGCCAGCAGCTCCGGACTAGAAGTAGGAGATACGCAGTATTTT.

This clonotype came up many times. V is TRBV4-3 and J is TRBJ2-5; weak D call: TRBD2 (5 bases). V lost 3 bases and J 5 bases, leaving 10 bases between the germline ends. CDR1 and CDR2 (germline): LGHNA, YSLEER. This CDR3 contains 13 residues. The CDR3 reads CASSQSSSETQYF. Written as DNA, the CDR3 is TGCGCCAGCAGCCAGTCTAGCTCGGAGACCCAGTACTTC.

This chain links TRBV7-2 with TRBJ2-7; D call uncertain. V was cut by 5 bases and J by 7 bases, with 15 bases left in between. Germline V gene lookup returns CDR1 SGHTA and CDR2 FQGNSA. This CDR3 comprises 13 residues. CDR3 region: CASSHSTANEQYF. CDR3 nucleotide sequence: TGTGCCAGCAGCCACAGTACTGCGAATGAGCAGTACTTC.

This chain links TRBV7-6 with TRBJ2-1; D gene uncertain. Judging by the DNA end, TRBJ2-7 fits better; the J call may be wrong. CDR1 and CDR2 (germline): SGHVS, FNYEAQ. The CDR3 sequence is 13 residues long. Here the CDR3 reads CASSLQSYNEQYF. Here the CDR3 DNA reads TGTGCCAGTAGCCTACAGAGTTACAATGAGCAGTACTTC.

The table lists this clonotype with many counts. This chain uses TRBV5-1 with TRBJ2-7, with D possibly called TRBD1 or TRBD2 (6 bases each). V shed 0 bases and J shed 3 bases, with 10 bases lying between them. Germline CDR1 is SGHRS and CDR2 is YFSETQ. The CDR3 contains 14 residues. The CDR3 region has the DNA TGCGCCAGCAGCTTGGGAGGGGGGATCTACGAGCAGTACTTC. Translating gives CASSLGGGIYEQYF.